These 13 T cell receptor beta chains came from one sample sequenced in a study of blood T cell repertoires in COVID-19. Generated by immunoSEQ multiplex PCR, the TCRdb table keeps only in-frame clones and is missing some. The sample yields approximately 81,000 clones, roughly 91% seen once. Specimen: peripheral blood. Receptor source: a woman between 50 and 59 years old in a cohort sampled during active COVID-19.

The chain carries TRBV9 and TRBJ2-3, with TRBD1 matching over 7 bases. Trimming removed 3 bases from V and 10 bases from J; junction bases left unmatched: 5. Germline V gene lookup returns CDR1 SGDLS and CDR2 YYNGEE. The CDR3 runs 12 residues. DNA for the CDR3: TGTGCCAGCAGCGCCCGACAGGGTTCGCAGTATTTT. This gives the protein CASSARQGSQYF.

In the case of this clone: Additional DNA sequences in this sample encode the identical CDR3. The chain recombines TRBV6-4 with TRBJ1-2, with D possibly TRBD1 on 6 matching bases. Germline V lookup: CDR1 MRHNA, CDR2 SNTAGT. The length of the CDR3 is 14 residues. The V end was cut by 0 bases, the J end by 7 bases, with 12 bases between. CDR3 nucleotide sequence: TGTGCCAGCAGTGACTCTGCAGGGGTCGGTGGCTACACCTTC. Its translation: CASSDSAGVGGYTF.

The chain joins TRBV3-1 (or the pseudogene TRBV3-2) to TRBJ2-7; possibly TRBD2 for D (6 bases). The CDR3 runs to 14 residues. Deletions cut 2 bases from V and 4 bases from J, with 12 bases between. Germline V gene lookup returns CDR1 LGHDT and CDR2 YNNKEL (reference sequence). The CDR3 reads CASSQRGASYEQYF. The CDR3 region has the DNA TGTGCCAGCAGCCAACGCGGGGCCTCATACGAGCAGTACTTC.

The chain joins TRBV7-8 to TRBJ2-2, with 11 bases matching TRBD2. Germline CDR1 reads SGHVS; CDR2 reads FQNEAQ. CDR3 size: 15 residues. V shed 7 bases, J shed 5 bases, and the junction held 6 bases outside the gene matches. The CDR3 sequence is CASTLGTSGTGELFF. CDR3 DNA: TGTGCCAGCACCCTAGGGACTAGCGGTACCGGGGAGCTGTTTTTT. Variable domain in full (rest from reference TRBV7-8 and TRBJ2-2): GAGVSQSPRYKVAKRGQDVALRCDPISGHVSLFWYQQALGQGPEFLTYFQNEAQLDKSGLPSDRFFAERPEGSVSTLKIQRTQQEDSAVYLCASTLGTSGTGELFFGEGSRLTVL.

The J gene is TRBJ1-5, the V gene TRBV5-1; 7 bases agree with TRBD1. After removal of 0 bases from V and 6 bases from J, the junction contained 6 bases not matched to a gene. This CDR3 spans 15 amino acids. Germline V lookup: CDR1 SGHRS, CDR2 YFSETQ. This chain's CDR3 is CASSLGGGESQPQHF. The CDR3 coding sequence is TGCGCCAGCAGCTTGGGAGGGGGCGAGAGTCAGCCCCAGCATTTT.

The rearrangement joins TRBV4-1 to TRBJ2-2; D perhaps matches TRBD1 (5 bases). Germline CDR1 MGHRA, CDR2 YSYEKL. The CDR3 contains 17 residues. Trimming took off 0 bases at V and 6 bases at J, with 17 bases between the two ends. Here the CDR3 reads CASSQERGYKGSGELFF. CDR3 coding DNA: TGCGCCAGCAGCCAAGAAAGGGGATACAAAGGGTCCGGGGAGCTGTTTTTT.

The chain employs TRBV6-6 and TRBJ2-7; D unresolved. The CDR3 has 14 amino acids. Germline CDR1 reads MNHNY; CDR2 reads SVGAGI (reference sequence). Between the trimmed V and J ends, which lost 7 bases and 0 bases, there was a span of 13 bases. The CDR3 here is CASTYDTLSYEQYF. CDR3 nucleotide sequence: TGTGCCAGCACTTATGACACCCTCTCCTACGAGCAGTACTTC.

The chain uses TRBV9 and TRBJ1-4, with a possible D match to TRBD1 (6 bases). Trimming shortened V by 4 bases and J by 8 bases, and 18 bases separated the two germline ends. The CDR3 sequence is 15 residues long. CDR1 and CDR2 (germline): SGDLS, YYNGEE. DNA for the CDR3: TGTGCCAGCAGCCCAGGGGACGGCCCAATCGAAAAACTGTTTTTT. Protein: CASSPGDGPIEKLFF. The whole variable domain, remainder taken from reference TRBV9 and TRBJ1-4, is DSGVTQTPKHLITATGQRVTLRCSPRSGDLSVYWYQQSLDQGLQFLIQYYNGEERAKGNILERFSAQQFPDLHSELNLSSLELGDSALYFCASSPGDGPIEKLFFGSGTQLSVL.

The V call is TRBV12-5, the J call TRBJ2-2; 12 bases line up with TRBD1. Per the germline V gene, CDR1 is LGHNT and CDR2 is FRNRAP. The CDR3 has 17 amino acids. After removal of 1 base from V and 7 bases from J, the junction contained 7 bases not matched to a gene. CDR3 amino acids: CASGLAPGTGGFGELFF. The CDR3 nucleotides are TGTGCTAGTGGTTTGGCCCCTGGGACAGGGGGCTTCGGGGAGCTGTTTTTT.

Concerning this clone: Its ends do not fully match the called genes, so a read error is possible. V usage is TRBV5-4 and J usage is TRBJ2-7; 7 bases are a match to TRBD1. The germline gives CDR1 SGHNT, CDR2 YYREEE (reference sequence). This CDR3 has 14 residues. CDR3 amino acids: CASSLASPGQHISF. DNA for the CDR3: TGTGCCAGCAGCTTGGCTTCCCCGGGACAGCATATTAGCTTC.

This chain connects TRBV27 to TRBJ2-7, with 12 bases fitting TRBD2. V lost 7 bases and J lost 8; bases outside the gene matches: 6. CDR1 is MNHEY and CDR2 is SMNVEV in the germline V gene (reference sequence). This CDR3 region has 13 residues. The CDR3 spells CASKELAGGKQYF. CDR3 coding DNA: TGTGCCAGCAAAGAACTAGCGGGAGGAAAGCAGTACTTC.

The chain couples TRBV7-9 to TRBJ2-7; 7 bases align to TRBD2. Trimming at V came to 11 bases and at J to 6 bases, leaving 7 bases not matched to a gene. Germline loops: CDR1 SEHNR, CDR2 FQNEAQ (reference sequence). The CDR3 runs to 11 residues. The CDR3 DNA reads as TGTGCCCTCTCCTCGGGAGGCGAGCAGTACTTC. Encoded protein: CALSSGGEQYF.

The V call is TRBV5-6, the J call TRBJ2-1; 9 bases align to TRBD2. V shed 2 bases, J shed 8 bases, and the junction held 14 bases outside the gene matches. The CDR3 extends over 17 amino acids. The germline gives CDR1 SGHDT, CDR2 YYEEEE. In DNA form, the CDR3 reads TGTGCCAGCAGCTTCCTTGGTAGCGGGAGCGAGAAGTATGAGCAGTTCTTC. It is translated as CASSFLGSGSEKYEQFF. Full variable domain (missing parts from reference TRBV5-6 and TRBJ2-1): DAGVTQSPTHLIKTRGQQVTLRCSPKSGHDTVSWYQQALGQGPQFIFQYYEEEERQRGNFPDRFSGHQFPNYSSELNVNALLLGDSALYLCASSFLGSGSEKYEQFFGPGTRLTVL.